This is a list of T cell receptor beta chains from one sample in a study of glioma-infiltrating T cells. TCRdb reprocessed the multiplex PCR reads via MiXCR and lists one record per CDR3 protein. Of around 390,000 distinct CDR3 sequences detected, 35% to 45% appear once; the ten largest clones hold around 13%. Source material: glioma tissue, nonneoplastic brain tissue, or PBMCs (not recorded which). All receptors come from a human donor with low-grade glioma or glioblastoma, undergoing nonglioma brain surgery, or in good health (not recorded which). CDR3s include the opening cysteine and the closing phenylalanine or tryptophan. A D gene is named only where the DNA matches it firmly. Part of the rows lack a size; the others show once, few, many or a class for expanded clones.

V gene	clone size	D gene	J gene	CDR3 protein	CDR3 DNA
TRBV28	NA	NA	TRBJ2-5	CASTDTAGAETQYF	TGTGCCAGCACCGACACCGCGGGCGCTGAGACCCAGTACTTC
TRBV5-4	few	NA	TRBJ2-5	CASKAWTGQETQYF	TGTGCCAGCAAGGCCTGGACGGGACAAGAGACCCAGTACTTC
TRBV11-1	few	NA	TRBJ1-1	CASSLQGIEAFF	TGTGCCAGCAGCTTACAGGGGATCGAAGCTTTCTTT
TRBV12-3/TRBV12-4	NA	TRBD2	TRBJ2-3	CASSSFPRSGTRTDTQYF	TGTGCCAGCAGCTCATTCCCCCGGTCCGGGACTAGGACAGATACGCAGTATTTT
TRBV27	many	NA	TRBJ1-5	CASSPLSPGNQPQHF	TGTGCCAGCAGTCCGCTATCGCCAGGTAATCAGCCCCAGCATTTT
TRBV7-2	NA	TRBD2	TRBJ2-1	CASRLILAGGRSYNEQFF	TGTGCCAGCAGACTGATCCTAGCGGGAGGGAGGTCCTACAATGAGCAGTTCTTC
TRBV6-4	once	TRBD1	TRBJ2-3	CASSGSGQGPDTQYF	TGTGCCAGCAGTGGATCCGGACAGGGCCCAGATACGCAGTATTTT
TRBV27	many	TRBD2	TRBJ2-1	CASSFLAGNNEQFF	TGTGCCAGCAGTTTCCTAGCGGGGAACAATGAGCAGTTCTTC
TRBV4-1	NA	NA	TRBJ1-1	CASSQDRWGMNTKAFF	TGCGCCAGCAGCCAAGATCGTTGGGGTATGAACACTAAAGCTTTCTTT
TRBV18	NA	TRBD1	TRBJ1-5	CVSSVQGAQPQHF	TGTGTCAGCTCAGTCCAGGGGGCCCAGCCCCAGCATTTT
TRBV20-1	few	TRBD2	TRBJ2-5	CSAPKREGQETQYF	TGCAGTGCTCCGAAGCGGGAGGGCCAAGAGACCCAGTACTTC
TRBV6-1	few	TRBD1	TRBJ2-7	CAISWTGLYEQYF	TGTGCCATCAGCTGGACAGGTCTCTACGAGCAGTACTTC
TRBV7-6	few	NA	TRBJ2-5	CASSLGEWETQYF	TGTGCTAGCAGCTTAGGGGAGTGGGAGACCCAGTACTTC
TRBV28	few	NA	TRBJ1-5	CASSPSGGPDQPQHF	TGTGCCAGCAGCCCCTCGGGGGGCCCCGATCAGCCCCAGCATTTT
TRBV7-9	NA	NA	TRBJ1-1	CASIDRGAGTEAFF	TGTGCCAGCATCGATCGCGGGGCCGGCACTGAAGCTTTCTTT
TRBV20-1	NA	TRBD2	TRBJ2-1	CSASPWEGANSYEQFF	TGCAGTGCTAGCCCCTGGGAGGGTGCGAACTCCTATGAGCAGTTCTTC
TRBV5-4	NA	TRBD1	TRBJ2-7	CASSWDSYEQYF	TGTGCCAGCAGTTGGGACAGCTACGAGCAGTACTTC
TRBV4-3	few	NA	TRBJ2-1	CASSQDNYLYNEQFF	TGCGCCAGCAGCCAAGATAACTATTTGTACAATGAGCAGTTCTTC
TRBV27	NA	TRBD2	TRBJ2-7	CACSLVSPSGSHEQYF	TGTGCCTGCAGTTTGGTATCGCCTAGCGGGAGCCACGAGCAGTACTTC
TRBV27	NA	NA	TRBJ2-3	CASNPFGQGSQYF	TGTGCCAGCAACCCCTTCGGTCAGGGGTCGCAGTATTTT
TRBV7-9	NA	NA	TRBJ2-4	CASSSWEKDKNIQYF	TGTGCCAGCAGCTCGTGGGAGAAGGACAAAAACATTCAGTACTTC
TRBV7-3	NA	NA	TRBJ2-2	CASSPNSGNTEELFF	TGTGCCAGCAGCCCAAACAGCGGAAACACCGAGGAGCTGTTTTTT
TRBV4-3	NA	NA	TRBJ1-6	CASSQRTGNSPLHF	TGCGCCAGCAGCCAAAGAACAGGGAATTCACCCCTCCACTTT
TRBV10-3	NA	TRBD2	TRBJ2-7	CAISTLLAGGAYEQYF	TGTGCCATCAGTACCTTACTAGCGGGAGGCGCCTACGAGCAGTACTTC
TRBV25-1	NA	TRBD2	TRBJ2-7	CASSSSAGQPGLAGGPYEQYF	TGTGCCAGCAGCTCAAGTGCGGGACAACCGGGACTAGCGGGAGGGCCTTACGAGCAGTACTTC
TRBV6-2/TRBV6-3	many	NA	TRBJ2-1	CASSLDSPGTRKTNEQFF	TGTGCCAGCAGTTTGGACAGCCCCGGGACTCGGAAAACCAATGAGCAGTTCTTC
TRBV7-3	NA	TRBD2	TRBJ2-1	CASSLRASRGAAGALNEQFF	TGTGCCAGCAGCTTAAGGGCCTCGAGGGGTGCGGCGGGAGCTCTGAATGAGCAGTTCTTC
TRBV10-3	NA	NA	TRBJ1-1	CAISAGYAEAFF	TGTGCCATCAGTGCGGGTTACGCTGAAGCTTTCTTT
TRBV7-6	few	NA	TRBJ2-1	CASSSPGGLTYNEQFF	TGTGCCAGCAGCTCGCCCGGTGGGCTGACCTACAATGAGCAGTTCTTC
TRBV28	NA	TRBD1	TRBJ1-6	CASTLGQVAPDSPLHF	TGTGCCAGCACCCTCGGACAGGTAGCCCCCGATTCACCCCTCCACTTT
TRBV4-1	once	TRBD2	TRBJ2-7	CASSVLAGLSYKQYF	TGCGCCAGCAGCGTGCTAGCGGGACTGTCCTACAAGCAGTACTTC
TRBV29-1	NA	NA	TRBJ2-7	CSAWTTLSSYEQYF	TGCAGCGCCTGGACGACACTAAGCTCCTACGAGCAGTACTTC
TRBV7-9	many	NA	TRBJ1-1	CASSPQGNTEAFF	TGTGCCAGCAGCCCTCAGGGGAACACTGAAGCTTTCTTT
TRBV20-1	NA	NA	TRBJ2-7	CSAPTLGGYEQYF	TGCAGTGCTCCAACCCTGGGGGGCTACGAGCAGTACTTC
TRBV6-2/TRBV6-3	many	NA	TRBJ2-2	CASTRGQNTGELFF	TGTGCCAGCACCAGGGGACAGAACACCGGGGAGCTGTTTTTT
TRBV10-2	NA	NA	TRBJ1-5	CASSTWQSNQPQHF	TGCGCCAGCAGTACGTGGCAGTCCAATCAGCCCCAGCATTTT
TRBV28	NA	NA	TRBJ2-7	CASSLGVATLSYEQYF	TGTGCCAGCAGTTTGGGTGTGGCGACTTTGTCCTACGAGCAGTACTTC
TRBV28	few	NA	TRBJ1-5	CASVDSLNQPQHF	TGTGCCAGCGTGGACAGCCTCAATCAGCCCCAGCATTTT
TRBV4-3	few	TRBD2	TRBJ2-7	CASSRGVSGSNEQYF	TGCGCCAGCAGCCGGGGGGTTAGCGGGAGCAACGAGCAGTACTTC
TRBV27	NA	NA	TRBJ2-6	CASSLLSANSGANALTF	TGTGCCAGCAGTTTATTGTCCGCGAACTCTGGGGCCAACGCCCTGACTTTC
TRBV4-2	NA	NA	TRBJ2-3	CASSQDRRDTQYF	TGTGCCAGCAGCCAAGATCGCCGAGATACGCAGTATTTT
TRBV28	NA	NA	TRBJ1-6	CASSFRNEQGTTNSPLHF	TGTGCCAGCAGTTTTCGTAATGAGCAGGGGACCACTAATTCACCCCTCCACTTT
TRBV7-2	NA	TRBD2	TRBJ2-3	CASSQEVPSGDTQYF	TGCGCCAGCAGCCAAGAAGTTCCTAGCGGGGATACGCAGTATTTT
TRBV19	few	NA	TRBJ1-4	CASSRGIELFF	TGTGCCAGTAGCCGCGGGATAGAACTGTTTTTT
TRBV7-2	few	NA	TRBJ2-2	CASSLVASPTGELFF	TGTGCCAGCAGCTTAGTAGCCAGCCCAACCGGGGAGCTGTTTTTT
TRBV27	many	NA	TRBJ1-1	CASSLSGRVDTEAFF	TGTGCCAGCAGTTTATCAGGCAGGGTAGATACTGAAGCTTTCTTT
TRBV12-3/TRBV12-4	NA	NA	TRBJ1-1	CASRPPPRVWNTAAFF	TGTGCCAGCAGGCCCCCCCCCAGGGTATGGAACACTGCAGCTTTCTTT
TRBV6-2/TRBV6-3	NA	NA	TRBJ2-3	CASSYSGLATDTQYF	TGTGCCAGCAGTTACTCGGGGCTAGCGACAGATACGCAGTATTTT
TRBV20-1	few	NA	TRBJ1-1	CSAPIRGITEAFF	TGCAGTGCTCCCATACGGGGTATCACTGAAGCTTTCTTT
TRBV7-9	many	NA	TRBJ1-2	CASSLAIGGNYGYTF	TGTGCCAGCAGCTTAGCAATCGGGGGGAACTATGGCTACACCTTC
TRBV28	many	TRBD1	TRBJ1-1	CASSWTGGYTEAFF	TGTGCCAGCAGTTGGACAGGGGGATACACTGAAGCTTTCTTT
TRBV5-1	few	NA	TRBJ1-1	CASSLARSDTEAFF	TGCGCCAGCAGCTTGGCCAGATCAGACACTGAAGCTTTCTTT
TRBV7-9	NA	NA	TRBJ2-4	CASSLPSFPNIQYF	TGTGCCAGCAGCTTACCTAGCTTTCCAAACATTCAGTACTTC
TRBV20-1	NA	TRBD1	TRBJ2-7	CSAQGGQGSYEQYF	TGCAGTGCCCAGGGGGGACAGGGGAGCTACGAGCAGTACTTC